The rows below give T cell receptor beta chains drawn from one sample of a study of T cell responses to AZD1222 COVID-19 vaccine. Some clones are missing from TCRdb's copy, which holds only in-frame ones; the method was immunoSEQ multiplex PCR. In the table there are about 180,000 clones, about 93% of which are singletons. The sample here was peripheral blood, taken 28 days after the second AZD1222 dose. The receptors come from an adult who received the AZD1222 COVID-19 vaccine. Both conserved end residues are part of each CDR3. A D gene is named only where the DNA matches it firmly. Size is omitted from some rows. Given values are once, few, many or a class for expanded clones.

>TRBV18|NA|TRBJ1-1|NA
CASSPVQNTEAFF
TGTGCCAGCTCACCAGTACAGAACACTGAAGCTTTCTTT
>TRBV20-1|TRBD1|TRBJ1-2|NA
CSAIQGYGYTF
TGCAGTGCTATACAGGGGTATGGCTACACCTTC
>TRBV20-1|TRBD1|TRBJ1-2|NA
CSASSWGDRVRRDGYTF
TGCAGTGCTAGTTCCTGGGGGGACAGGGTTAGACGGGATGGCTACACCTTC
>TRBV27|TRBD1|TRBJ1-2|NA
CASRGTARSYGYTF
TGTGCCAGCAGAGGGACAGCTAGATCCTATGGCTACACCTTC
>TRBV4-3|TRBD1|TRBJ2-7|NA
CASSQDIALGTGGSYRHEQYF
TGCGCCAGCAGCCAAGATATTGCCCTCGGTACAGGGGGCTCGTATAGACACGAGCAGTACTTC
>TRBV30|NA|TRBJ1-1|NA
CAWTLGGNTEAFF
TGTGCCTGGACTCTGGGAGGGAACACTGAAGCTTTCTTT
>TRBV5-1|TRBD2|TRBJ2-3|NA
CASSGGLAGGLSTDTQYF
TGCGCCAGCAGCGGAGGACTAGCGGGGGGCCTCAGCACAGATACGCAGTATTTT
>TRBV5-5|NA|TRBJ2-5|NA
CASSRTSQETQYF
TGTGCCAGCAGCCGGACAAGCCAAGAGACCCAGTACTTC
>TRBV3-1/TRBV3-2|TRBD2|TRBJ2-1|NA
CASSLRGAARRGLGYNEQFF
TGTGCCAGCAGCCTCCGAGGGGCGGCTCGGCGGGGACTAGGGTACAATGAGCAGTTCTTC
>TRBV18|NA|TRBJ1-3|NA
CASSLQEGHGNTIYF
TGTGCCAGCTCACTACAGGAAGGGCATGGAAACACCATATATTTT
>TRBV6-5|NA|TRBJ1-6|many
CASSYSASYNSPLHF
TGTGCCAGCAGTTACTCGGCCAGCTATAATTCACCCCTCCACTTT
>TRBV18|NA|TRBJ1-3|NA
CASSPNADSGNTIYF
TGTGCCAGCTCACCAAACGCTGACTCTGGAAACACCATATATTTT
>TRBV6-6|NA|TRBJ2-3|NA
CASSSDTDTQYF
TGTGCCAGCAGTTCTGACACAGATACGCAGTATTTT
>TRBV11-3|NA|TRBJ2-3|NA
CASSPSGTRESDTQYF
TGTGCCAGCAGCCCCTCCGGGACACGGGAATCAGATACGCAGTATTTT
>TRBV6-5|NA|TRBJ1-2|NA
CASSYSAQGIEGYTF
TGTGCCAGCAGTTACTCGGCGCAGGGGATAGAGGGCTACACCTTC
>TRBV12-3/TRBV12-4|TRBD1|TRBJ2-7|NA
CASSSGQGYEQYF
TGTGCCAGCAGCTCGGGACAGGGCTACGAGCAGTACTTC
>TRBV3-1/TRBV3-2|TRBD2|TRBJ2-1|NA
CASSHQTSVSSYNEQFF
TGTGCCAGCAGCCACCAGACTAGCGTCAGCTCCTACAATGAGCAGTTCTTC
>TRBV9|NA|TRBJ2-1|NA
CASSEDGRGYNEQFF
TGTGCCAGCAGCGAAGACGGGAGAGGGTACAATGAGCAGTTCTTC